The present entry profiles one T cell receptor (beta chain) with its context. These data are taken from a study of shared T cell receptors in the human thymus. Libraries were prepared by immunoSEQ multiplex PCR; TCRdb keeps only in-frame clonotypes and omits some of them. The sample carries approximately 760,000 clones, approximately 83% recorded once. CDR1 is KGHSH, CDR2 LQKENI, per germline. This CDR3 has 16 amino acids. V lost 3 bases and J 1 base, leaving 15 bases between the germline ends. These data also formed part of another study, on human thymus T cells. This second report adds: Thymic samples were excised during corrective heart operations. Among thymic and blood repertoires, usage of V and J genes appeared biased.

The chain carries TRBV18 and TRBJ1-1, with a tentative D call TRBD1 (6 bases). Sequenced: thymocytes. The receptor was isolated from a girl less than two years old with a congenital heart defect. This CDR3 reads CASSPPNRVANTEAFF. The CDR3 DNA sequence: TGTGCCAGCTCACCTCCCAACAGGGTGGCGAACACTGAAGCTTTCTTT.